One and the same sample provided the 11 T cell receptor beta chains below, sequenced in a study of blood T cells in healthy people across ages. Next came a second PCR, run for roughly 6 to 11 cycles, which used a sample-barcoded 5' primer along with a J-beta primer mix. TCRdb reanalysed the 5' RACE reads using MiXCR and keeps one entry per CDR3 protein. The sample lists 800,000 to 950,000 distinct CDR3 sequences, 30% to 45% occurring once. Sequences were obtained from blood. The origin of the receptors is a man in his late teens or twenties in good health.

A few counts support this clonotype. CDR3: CASSEAGQSTYEQYF. The CDR3 coding sequence is TGTGCCAGCAGTGAAGCGGGACAGAGTACCTACGAGCAGTACTTC. This chain uses TRBV6-1 with TRBJ2-7; 7 bases match TRBD1. The length of the CDR3 is 15 residues. Per germline, CDR1 MNHNS and CDR2 SASEGT. Trimming cost V 0 bases and J 2 bases; bases outside gene matches: 4.

The J gene is TRBJ2-2, the V gene TRBV2; 10 bases line up with TRBD2. The CDR3 extends over 17 amino acids. The germline CDR1 and CDR2 sequences are SNHLY and FYNNEI. V lost 8 bases and J lost 6; bases outside the gene matches: 15. The DNA of the CDR3 is TGTGCCAGCCAACCCTCCCCCGGGACTAGCGAAGCCGGGGAGCTGTTTTTT. Its translation is CASQPSPGTSEAGELFF. The variable domain in full, with the rest retrieved from reference TRBV2 and TRBJ2-2, is EPEVTQTPSHQVTQMGQEVILRCVPISNHLYFYWYRQILGQKVEFLVSFYNNEISEKSEIFDDQFSVERPDGSNFTLKIRSTKLEDSAMYFCASQPSPGTSEAGELFFGEGSRLTVL.

This rearrangement joins TRBV3-1 to TRBJ2-1, with 8 nucleotides matching TRBD2. CDR1 LGHDT and CDR2 YNNKEL come from the germline V gene (reference sequence). The CDR3 has 18 residues. With V trimmed by 4 bases and J by 0 bases, 11 bases remained unmatched. The CDR3 DNA reads TGTGCCAGCAGCCCAACTACAGGAGCGGGGGCCTCCTACAATGAGCAGTTCTTC. The encoded protein is CASSPTTGAGASYNEQFF.

DNA for the CDR3: TGTGCCAGCAGCGCGACGGGGGGGCCCACCGGGGAGCTGTTTTTT. Translating gives CASSATGGPTGELFF. This chain links TRBV9 with TRBJ2-2; 8 positions match TRBD2. Germline values: CDR1 SGDLS, CDR2 YYNGEE. The CDR3 extends over 15 amino acids. V trimming: 3 bases; J trimming: 4 bases; junction bases outside the gene matches: 5.

This clonotype was picked up many times. CDR3 nucleotides: TGTGCCACCAGTGATTTGAGGAATACGCAGTATTTT. The encoded protein is CATSDLRNTQYF. This chain joins TRBV24-1 and TRBJ2-3; unclear D gene. The germline gives CDR1 KGHDR, CDR2 SFDVKD. The CDR3 is made up of 12 amino acids. Trimming took 0 bases from V and 7 from J, leaving 4 bases between them.

This clonotype was detected only a few times. The V call is TRBV4-2, the J call TRBJ2-3, with a possible D match to TRBD2 (6 bases). Between the trimmed V and J ends, which lost 1 base and 5 bases, there was a span of 31 bases. This CDR3 spans 21 amino acids. Germline V gives CDR1 LGHNA, CDR2 YNFKEQ. The CDR3 sequence: CASSQVRPRGSFVGDKDTQYF. The CDR3 nucleotides read TGTGCCAGCAGCCAAGTACGGCCCCGGGGGAGCTTTGTGGGGGATAAAGATACGCAGTATTTT.

The rearrangement uses TRBV12-3 or TRBV12-4 and TRBJ2-5; D ambiguous. V dropped 3 bases and J dropped 1 base, with 12 bases sitting between them. This CDR3 has 15 amino acids. The CDR3 protein is CASSFMAGFQETQYF. The CDR3 DNA reads TGTGCCAGCAGTTTTATGGCTGGATTCCAAGAGACCCAGTACTTC.

The sample holds a few counts of this clonotype. The rearrangement links TRBV18 to TRBJ1-6; unclear D gene. This CDR3 contains 13 residues. Germline loops: CDR1 KGHSH, CDR2 LQKENI. V dropped 6 bases and J dropped 7 bases, with 10 bases sitting between them. CDR3 nucleotides: TGTGCCAGCTCCCCGAACCCAAATTCACCCCTCCACTTT. Residues: CASSPNPNSPLHF. Together with reference TRBV18 and TRBJ1-6, the CDR3 gives the full variable domain: NAGVMQNPRHLVRRRGQEARLRCSPMKGHSHVYWYRQLPEEGLKFMVYLQKENIIDESGMPKERFSAEFPKEGPSILRIQQVVRGDSAAYFCASSPNPNSPLHFGNGTRLTVT.

Many counts were recorded for this clonotype. V and J are TRBV20-1 and TRBJ2-3; 11 bases are shared with TRBD2. This CDR3 has 15 residues. Germline CDR1 reads DFQATT; CDR2 reads SNEGSKA (reference sequence). J was trimmed by 0 bases and V by 6 bases; bases with no gene match: 5. CDR3 region: CSATTSGASTDTQYF. The CDR3 nucleotides are TGCAGTGCCACGACTAGCGGGGCCAGCACAGATACGCAGTATTTT.

The V call is TRBV25-1, the J call TRBJ1-1; D uncertain. Germline-derived CDR1 and CDR2 are MGHDK and SYGVNS. This CDR3 region has 15 residues. Trimming cost V 1 base and J 6 bases, with 15 bases left between them. The CDR3 nucleotides are TGTGCCAGCAGTGAATCCGGGGAAAGGAAGCCTGAAGCTTTCTTT. This sequence encodes CASSESGERKPEAFF.

This clonotype was detected only a few times. The V call is TRBV5-6, the J call TRBJ1-4; tentative D call: TRBD1 (6 bases). CDR1 is SGHDT and CDR2 is YYEEEE in the germline V gene. The CDR3 has 14 amino acids. The V gene lost 4 bases and the J gene lost 3 bases, with 10 bases spanning the gap. The DNA of the CDR3 is TGTGCCAGCAGCGGGGGGCCCGCTAATGAAAAACTGTTTTTT. Amino acid sequence: CASSGGPANEKLFF.